Each of the 20 T cell receptor beta chains below was sequenced from the same sample in a study of blood T cell repertoires in COVID-19 (dated by TCRdb to 2018 to 2020). The method behind the library was the immunoSEQ multiplex PCR assay. TCRdb stores this immuneACCESS table with in-frame sequences only. Part of the clones is absent; in the studies checked, under half of the shortfall reflects unresolved V genes, and no reason is known for the rest. Present in this sample are roughly 70,000 clones, more than 80% of which were seen just once. 6.9% of the sample is in the top ten clones. Source material: peripheral blood. The receptor set was obtained from a human donor in a cohort sampled during active COVID-19.

This clone was counted once. This rearrangement joins TRBV18 to TRBJ2-3; D is perhaps TRBD1 (6 bases). Trimming took off 5 bases at V and 5 bases at J, with 17 bases between the two ends. Germline loops: CDR1 KGHSH, CDR2 LQKENI. The CDR3 contains 15 residues. CDR3 residues: CASSVLGQGQDTQYF. DNA for the CDR3: TGTGCCAGCTCAGTCCTAGGGCAGGGGCAAGATACGCAGTATTTT.

J is TRBJ2-5 and V is TRBV15, with D perhaps matching TRBD2 (6 bases). CDR3 length: 15 amino acids. Germline V lookup: CDR1 LNHNV, CDR2 YYDKDF (reference sequence). V was shortened by 1 base and J by 3 bases, with 12 bases between the two germline ends. The CDR3 nucleotides read TGTGCCACCAGCAGAGTAAATAGCGGAAAAGAGACCCAGTACTTC. It codes for CATSRVNSGKETQYF.

The chain is built from TRBV5-1 and TRBJ2-7; D uncertain. Trimming pared 3 bases from V and 1 base from J, leaving 14 bases between. Germline CDR1 is SGHRS and CDR2 is YFSETQ. The CDR3 spans 15 residues. The CDR3 spells CASSSHLHMSYEQYF. The CDR3 DNA reads TGCGCCAGCAGCTCGCACCTCCACATGTCCTACGAGCAGTACTTC. Based on the CDR3 plus reference TRBV5-1 and TRBJ2-7, the full variable domain is KAGVTQTPRYLIKTRGQQVTLSCSPISGHRSVSWYQQTPGQGLQFLFEYFSETQRNKGNFPGRFSGRQFSNSRSEMNVSTLELGDSALYLCASSSHLHMSYEQYFGPGTRLTVT.

The rearrangement uses TRBV6-5 and TRBJ2-1; D is possibly TRBD2 (6 bases). The ends were cut back, 7 bases at V and 9 bases at J, with 16 bases in the middle. The CDR3 contains 13 residues. The germline gives CDR1 MNHEY, CDR2 SVGAGI. In nucleotides, the CDR3 is TGTGCCAGCAACATTCAGGGAGGACGTGAGCAGTTCTTC. This encodes CASNIQGGREQFF.

V usage is TRBV5-1 and J usage is TRBJ2-5; TRBD1 matches at 11 bases. The V and J ends lost 4 bases and 5 bases, in that order; junction bases with no gene match: 7. The germline gives CDR1 SGHRS, CDR2 YFSETQ. The CDR3 spans 15 residues. The CDR3 sequence: CASSPGQGAGETQYF. The CDR3 bases are TGCGCCAGCAGCCCCGGACAGGGGGCGGGCGAGACCCAGTACTTC. The entire variable domain, with the rest obtained from reference TRBV5-1 and TRBJ2-5, is as follows: KAGVTQTPRYLIKTRGQQVTLSCSPISGHRSVSWYQQTPGQGLQFLFEYFSETQRNKGNFPGRFSGRQFSNSRSEMNVSTLELGDSALYLCASSPGQGAGETQYFGPGTRLLVL.

The chain uses TRBV27 and TRBJ1-3; D ambiguous. CDR1 and CDR2 (germline): MNHEY, SMNVEV (reference sequence). The CDR3 runs 14 residues. Deletions cut 4 bases from V and 0 bases from J, with 7 bases between. The DNA of the CDR3 is TGTGCCAGCAGTTCCACGGGCTCTGGAAACACCATATATTTT. Residues: CASSSTGSGNTIYF.

CDR3 loop: CASHSSGGYEQYF. The DNA for the CDR3 is TGTGCCAGCCACTCTAGCGGGGGCTACGAGCAGTACTTC. The V gene is TRBV6-5, the J gene TRBJ2-7; the match to TRBD2 covers 10 bases. Germline CDR1 reads MNHEY; CDR2 reads SVGAGI. There are 13 residues in the CDR3. Trimming took 8 bases from V and 3 from J; bases not matched to a gene: 4.

The chain is built from TRBV6-5 and TRBJ2-4; TRBD2 matches 9 bases. V lost 0 bases and J lost 10; bases outside the gene matches: 1. Germline V CDR1 and CDR2: MNHEY, SVGAGI. This CDR3 has 13 amino acids. CDR3 loop: CASSYSSGGIQYF. The CDR3, as DNA: TGTGCCAGCAGTTACTCGAGCGGGGGGATTCAGTACTTC.

The V call is TRBV5-1, the J call TRBJ2-2; possibly TRBD1 for D (6 bases). This CDR3 spans 17 amino acids. V was clipped by 0 bases and J by 0 bases, with 12 bases between them. The germline V gene encodes CDR1 SGHRS and CDR2 YFSETQ. This chain's CDR3 is CASSLDAGAPNTGELFF. As DNA, the CDR3 is TGCGCCAGCAGCTTGGATGCAGGGGCCCCGAACACCGGGGAGCTGTTTTTT.

V gene TRBV5-4 combines with J gene TRBJ1-5; no firm D call. CDR1 is SGHNT, CDR2 YYREEE, per germline (reference sequence). This CDR3 has 15 amino acids. Trimming shortened V by 0 bases and J by 2 bases, and 9 bases separated the two germline ends. The CDR3 coding sequence is TGTGCCAGCAGCTTGGGCGGCAGTGGCAATCAGCCCCAGCATTTT. Translation: CASSLGGSGNQPQHF.

The V call is TRBV7-9, the J call TRBJ2-3, with 10 positions matching TRBD2. Germline assignment: CDR1 SEHNR and CDR2 FQNEAQ (reference sequence). The length of the CDR3 is 17 residues. After removal of 5 bases from V and 0 bases from J, the junction contained 8 bases not matched to a gene. CDR3 DNA sequence: TGTGCCAGCAGCATCCCCGGGACTAGCGCTAGCACAGATACGCAGTATTTT. As protein: CASSIPGTSASTDTQYF.

The chain combines TRBV2 with TRBJ1-5; 9 nucleotides agree with TRBD1. J was trimmed by 6 bases and V by 7 bases; bases with no gene match: 7. From germline, CDR1 is SNHLY and CDR2 FYNNEI. This CDR3 is 14 amino acids long. The DNA of the CDR3 is TGTGCCAGCAACCCGGACAGGGGAAGTCAGCCCCAGCATTTT. It is translated as CASNPDRGSQPQHF.

This chain connects TRBV6-6 to TRBJ1-1, with D uncertain. The CDR3 spans 12 residues. V was shortened by 5 bases and J by 3 bases, with 7 bases between the two germline ends. Germline CDR1 reads MNHNY; CDR2 reads SVGAGI (reference sequence). CDR3: CASSLADTEAFF. CDR3 coding DNA: TGTGCCAGCAGTCTAGCGGACACTGAAGCTTTCTTT.

This clone was observed once. This rearrangement joins TRBV25-1 to TRBJ1-3; D remains ambiguous. The germline CDR1 and CDR2 sequences are MGHDK and SYGVNS. Trimming took off 5 bases at V and 3 bases at J, with 8 bases between the two ends. The CDR3 consists of 13 residues. Here the CDR3 reads CASSSWSGNTIYF. The CDR3 bases are TGTGCCAGCAGTAGTTGGAGTGGAAACACCATATATTTT.

The rearrangement uses TRBV6-2 or TRBV6-3 and TRBJ2-3, with 9 bases matching TRBD2. The CDR3 spans 16 residues. Trimming at V came to 5 bases and at J to 0 bases, leaving 6 bases not matched to a gene. Germline values: CDR1 MNHEY, CDR2 SVGEGT. CDR3 sequence (DNA): TGTGCCAGCAGTCTCCGAGCGGGGGGAAGCACAGATACGCAGTATTTT. Protein sequence: CASSLRAGGSTDTQYF.

The rearrangement links TRBV7-9 to TRBJ1-6, with TRBD1 matching 8 bases. The germline gives CDR1 SEHNR, CDR2 FQNEAQ (reference sequence). CDR3 length: 15 amino acids. J was trimmed by 7 bases and V by 5 bases; bases with no gene match: 7. The CDR3 spells CASSRQGLSNSPLHF. The DNA of the CDR3 is TGTGCCAGCAGCAGACAGGGGCTCTCAAATTCACCCCTCCACTTT.

The chain couples TRBV4-3 to TRBJ2-5; tentative D call: TRBD2 (6 bases). The CDR3 covers 16 residues. Germline CDR1 and CDR2: LGHNA and YSLEER. V dropped 0 bases and J dropped 5 bases, with 16 bases sitting between them. In DNA, the CDR3 is TGCGCCAGCAGCCAAGATCTGGGCCGGGCGGGGGAGACCCAGTACTTC. Translation gives CASSQDLGRAGETQYF.

The V gene is TRBV11-3, the J gene TRBJ2-3; 11 bases map to TRBD2. The V gene's germline CDR1 is SGHNT and CDR2 YENEEA. The J segment lost 6 bases and the V segment lost 5 bases, leaving 16 bases of the junction unmatched. The CDR3 length is 18 residues. This CDR3 reads CASSIRSRSGGAGDTQYF. The CDR3 nucleotides are TGTGCCAGCAGCATCCGCTCCCGTAGCGGGGGGGCGGGGGATACGCAGTATTTT. The full variable domain, completed using reference TRBV11-3 and TRBJ2-3, is EAGVVQSPRYKIIEKKQPVAFWCNPISGHNTLYWYLQNLGQGPELLIRYENEEAVDDSQLPKDRFSAERLKGVDSTLKIQPAELGDSAVYLCASSIRSRSGGAGDTQYFGPGTRLTVL.

The chain links TRBV5-1 to TRBJ1-1; D possibly corresponds to TRBD1 (5 bases). The ends were cut back, 4 bases at V and 1 base at J, with 11 bases in the middle. The CDR3 loop spans 14 amino acids. Germline assignment: CDR1 SGHRS and CDR2 YFSETQ. CDR3 sequence: CASSRDSRNTEAFF. As DNA, the CDR3 is TGCGCCAGCAGCCGGGACTCCCGGAACACTGAAGCTTTCTTT.

This chain joins TRBV7-2 and TRBJ2-3; 8 nucleotides match TRBD2. CDR3 length: 15 residues. V lost 3 bases to trimming and J lost 1 base; unmatched junction nucleotides: 3. Germline CDR1 and CDR2: SGHTA and FQGNSA. The CDR3 region has the DNA TGTGCCAGCAGCTTCGGGGGGGCCGGCACAGATACGCAGTATTTT. Encoded protein: CASSFGGAGTDTQYF.